This T cell receptor beta chain was retrieved from a study of blood T cell repertoires in COVID-19 (TCRdb year 2020). A note on the overall study: Samples covering the acute and convalescent phases of COVID-19 were provided by collaborators in the United States, Italy and Spain. The prospective study material was composed of cDNA or gDNA derived from T cells, B-cell-depleted T cells, or PBMCs. Subjects who had been exposed to COVID-19, were actively infected with it, or had recovered from it provided the deeply sampled blood TCRbeta repertoires that made up the dataset. The repertoires were made available in a free public database intended to serve as a resource for research on the immune response to SARS-CoV-2. The samples were drawn from the first 160 participants of the ongoing ImmuneRACE study and from some 1,300 subjects provided by 6 global collaborators. Sample metadata almost always included a de-identified subject ID, COVID-19 status, age in years and sex. Where available, HLA class I and class II types were taken from metadata supplied by the sample provider and were not determined by assay-based typing.

The germline V gene encodes CDR1 SGHTA and CDR2 FQGTGA. Ends trimmed: V by 5 bases, J by 5 bases; bases unmatched to a gene: 4. There are 14 amino acids in the CDR3, from cysteine to phenylalanine inclusive. Only the CDR3 portion is preserved as DNA: 42 bases, with reading frame beginning at the first base. TCRbeta CDR3 regions were amplified from genomic DNA by means of the immunoSEQ Assay, a bias-controlled multiplex PCR. As for the authors' bioinformatics: The number of nucleated cells in each sample was estimated from the amplification of reference gene primers within the assay. To quantify the absolute abundance of each unique TCRbeta CDR3 rearrangement, sequence reads were collapsed and filtered. Productive Simpson clonality was computed per sample as the square root of Simpson's diversity index over productive rearrangements. TCRdb retrieved this table from immuneACCESS and kept in-frame rearrangements only. Not all clones are present; in checked studies, unresolved V genes account for under half, and no reason is known for the remainder. V and J calls and clone size follow that table, whereas D and trimming were derived from the DNA. This sample holds a few hundred thousand clones; 75% to 90% were observed only once. The top ten hold less than 6% of the sample.

This clone was seen only once. Its antigen is not yet known. No base qualities exist here, and no much larger clone lies one base off it. A second Seattle source provided samples from volunteer blood donors who had recovered from COVID-19. Each collaborating institution followed its own protocols to collect whole blood in K2EDTA tubes. For TCRbeta analysis, collaborators shipped samples in one of three forms: frozen whole blood, isolated PBMCs, or DNA extracted from either of those sample types. Overall study results and their limits: Clinical and demographic metadata were provided uncurated, with the amount varying by source and participant.

This receptor was identified in a man aged 55 to 70 who had recovered from COVID-19. The sample taken for sequencing was peripheral blood. This chain joins TRBV7-3 to TRBJ2-2; TRBD1 aligns with 8 central bases. The CDR3 protein is CASSGTGGTGELFF. The sequenced DNA: TGTGCCAGCAGCGGAACAGGGGGAACCGGGGAGCTGTTTTTT.